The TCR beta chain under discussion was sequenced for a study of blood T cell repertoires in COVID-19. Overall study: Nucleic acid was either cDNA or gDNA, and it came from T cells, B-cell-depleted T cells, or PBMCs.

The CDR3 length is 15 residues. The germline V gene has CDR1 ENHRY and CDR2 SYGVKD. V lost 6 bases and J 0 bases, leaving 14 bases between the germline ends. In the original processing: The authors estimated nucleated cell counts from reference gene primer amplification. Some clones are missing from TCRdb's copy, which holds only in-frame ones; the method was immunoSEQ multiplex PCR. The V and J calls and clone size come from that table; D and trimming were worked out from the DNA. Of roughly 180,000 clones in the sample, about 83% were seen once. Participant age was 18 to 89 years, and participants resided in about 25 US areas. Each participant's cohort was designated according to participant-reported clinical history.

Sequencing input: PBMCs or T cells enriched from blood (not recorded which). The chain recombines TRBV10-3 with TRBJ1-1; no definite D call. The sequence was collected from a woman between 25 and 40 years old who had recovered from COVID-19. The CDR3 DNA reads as TGTGCCATCAGCCGGGAGGCGGAAATGAACACTGAAGCTTTCTTT. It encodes CAISREAEMNTEAFF.